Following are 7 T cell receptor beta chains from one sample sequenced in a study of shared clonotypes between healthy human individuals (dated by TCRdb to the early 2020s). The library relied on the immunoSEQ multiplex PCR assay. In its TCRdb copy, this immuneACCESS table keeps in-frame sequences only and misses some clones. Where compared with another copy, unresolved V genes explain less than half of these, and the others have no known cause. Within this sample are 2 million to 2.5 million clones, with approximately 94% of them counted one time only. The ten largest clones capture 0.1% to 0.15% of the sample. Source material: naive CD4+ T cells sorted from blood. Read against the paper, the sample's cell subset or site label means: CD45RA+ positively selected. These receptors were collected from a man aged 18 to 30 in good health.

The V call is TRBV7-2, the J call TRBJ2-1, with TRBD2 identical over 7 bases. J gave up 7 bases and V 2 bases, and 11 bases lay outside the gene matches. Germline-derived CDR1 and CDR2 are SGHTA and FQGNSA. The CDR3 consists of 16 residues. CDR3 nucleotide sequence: TGTGCCAGCAGCTTATTCGCGGGAGTTGTGGGGAATGAGCAGTTCTTC. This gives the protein CASSLFAGVVGNEQFF.

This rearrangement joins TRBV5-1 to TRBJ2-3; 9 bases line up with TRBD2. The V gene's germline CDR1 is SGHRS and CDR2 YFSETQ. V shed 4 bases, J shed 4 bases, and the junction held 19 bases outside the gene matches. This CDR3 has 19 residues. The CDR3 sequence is CASSRWDPRLAGRADTQYF. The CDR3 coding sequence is TGCGCCAGCAGCCGATGGGACCCCAGGCTAGCGGGGAGGGCAGATACGCAGTATTTT.

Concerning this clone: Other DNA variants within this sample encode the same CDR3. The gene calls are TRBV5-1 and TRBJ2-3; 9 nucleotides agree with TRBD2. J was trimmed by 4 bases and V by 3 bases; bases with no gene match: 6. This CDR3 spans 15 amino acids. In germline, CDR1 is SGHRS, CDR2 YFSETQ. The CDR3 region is CASSSGTSSADTQYF. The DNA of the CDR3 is TGCGCCAGCAGCTCAGGGACTAGCTCAGCAGATACGCAGTATTTT.

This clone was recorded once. In DNA form, the CDR3 reads TGTGCCAGCAGCTTCCAATTCTCCTCCTACAATGAGCAGTTCTTC. Residues: CASSFQFSSYNEQFF. The rearrangement joins TRBV7-2 to TRBJ2-1, with unresolved D. Trimming cost V 3 bases and J 0 bases, with 9 bases left between them. The CDR3 runs to 15 residues. From germline, CDR1 is SGHTA and CDR2 FQGNSA.

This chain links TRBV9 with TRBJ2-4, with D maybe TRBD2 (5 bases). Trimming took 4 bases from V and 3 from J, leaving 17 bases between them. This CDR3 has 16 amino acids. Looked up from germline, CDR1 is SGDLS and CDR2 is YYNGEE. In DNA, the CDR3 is TGTGCCAGCAGCCCTCTAAGAGGGCTAGGCAAAAACATTCAGTACTTC. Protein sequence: CASSPLRGLGKNIQYF.

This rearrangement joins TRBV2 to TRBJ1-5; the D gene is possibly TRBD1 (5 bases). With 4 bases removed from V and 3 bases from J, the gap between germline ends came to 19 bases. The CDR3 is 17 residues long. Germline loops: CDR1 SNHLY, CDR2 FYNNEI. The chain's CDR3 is CASSGERGSGHNQPQHF. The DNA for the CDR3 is TGTGCCAGCAGTGGAGAGAGGGGATCGGGCCACAATCAGCCCCAGCATTTT. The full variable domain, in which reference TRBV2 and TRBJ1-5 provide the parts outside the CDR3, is EPEVTQTPSHQVTQMGQEVILRCVPISNHLYFYWYRQILGQKVEFLVSFYNNEISEKSEIFDDQFSVERPDGSNFTLKIRSTKLEDSAMYFCASSGERGSGHNQPQHFGDGTRLSIL.

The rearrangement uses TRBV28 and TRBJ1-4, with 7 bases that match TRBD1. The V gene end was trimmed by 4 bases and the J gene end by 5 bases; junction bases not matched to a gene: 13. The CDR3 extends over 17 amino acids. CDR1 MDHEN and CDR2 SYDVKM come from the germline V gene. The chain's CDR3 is CASSSFDRVVGNEKLFF. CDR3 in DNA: TGTGCCAGCAGTTCCTTCGACAGGGTAGTGGGCAATGAAAAACTGTTTTTT.